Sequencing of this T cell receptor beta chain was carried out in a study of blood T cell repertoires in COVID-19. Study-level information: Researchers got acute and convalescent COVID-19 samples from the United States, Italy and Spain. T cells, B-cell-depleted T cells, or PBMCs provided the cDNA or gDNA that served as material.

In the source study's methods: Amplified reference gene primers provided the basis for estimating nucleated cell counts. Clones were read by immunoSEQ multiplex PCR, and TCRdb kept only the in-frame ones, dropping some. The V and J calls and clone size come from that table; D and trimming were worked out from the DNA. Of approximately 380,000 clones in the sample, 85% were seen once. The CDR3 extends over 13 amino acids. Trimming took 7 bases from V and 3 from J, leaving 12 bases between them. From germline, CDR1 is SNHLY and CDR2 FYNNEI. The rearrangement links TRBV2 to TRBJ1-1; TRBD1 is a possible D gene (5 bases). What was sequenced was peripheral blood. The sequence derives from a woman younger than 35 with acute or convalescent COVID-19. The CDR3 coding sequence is TGTGCCAGCAACCTGGGACTGGACACTGAAGCTTTCTTT. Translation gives CASNLGLDTEAFF.